This T cell receptor (beta chain) was captured in a study of lung T cells in sarcoidosis with Löfgren's syndrome. Whole-study results and caveats: Shared TRAV12-1 and TRBV2 CDR3 motifs were reported across several patients. The most expanded V genes in Löfgren's patients were reportedly TRAV12-1 and TRBV2. TRBV2 was the preferred pairing partner of TRAV12-1, with similar CDR3s. These T cells possibly recognize a putative, unidentified sarcoidosis-associated antigen.

From germline, CDR1 is SNHLY and CDR2 FYNNEI. This CDR3 has 15 amino acids. V dropped 6 bases and J dropped 3; count of bases not matched to a gene: 4. A single record per CDR3 protein comes from TCRdb applying MiXCR to the reads. The repertoire consists of about 19,000 distinct CDR3 sequences, with 20% to 25% occurring once and the leading ten covering over 4%. In its sample, this clonotype is medium-sized. Its cognate antigen is unknown. V usage is TRBV2 and J usage is TRBJ2-1; 11 bases fit TRBD1. The source material was CD4+ T cells from PBMCs. The receptor was isolated from a human donor with sarcoidosis (Löfgren's syndrome or another form), or a control subject (not recorded which). CDR3: CASRDGTGGYNEQFF. The CDR3 DNA is TGTGCCAGCAGAGACGGGACAGGGGGCTACAATGAGCAGTTCTTC.